This T cell receptor beta chain originates from a study of radiotherapy plus CTLA-4 blockade in lung cancer. As for the study in general: Among all patients, 15% to 20% showed objective responses, while roughly 30% had disease control.

Study results and limitations: Blood TCR clones of tumor origin expanded after radiotherapy plus ipilimumab.

In regard to this clone: Its antigen is unidentified.

Only in-frame clones appear in the TCRdb table, and some are missing; sequencing was by immunoSEQ multiplex PCR. The repertoire holds tens of thousands of clones, roughly 76% seen once, with approximately 15% in the top ten. J was trimmed by 3 bases and V by 4 bases; bases with no gene match: 6. Germline loops: CDR1 MNHNS, CDR2 SASEGT. The CDR3 covers 14 residues. The material sequenced was peripheral blood, taken from a patient treated with radiotherapy plus ipilimumab. V is TRBV6-1 and J is TRBJ2-7; 7 positions agree with TRBD2. The sequence was obtained from a human donor with non-small cell lung cancer whose response to radiotherapy plus ipilimumab could not be evaluated. Some clones in this sample may be carry-over from other donors' samples. Here the CDR3 reads CASSVGGGNYEQYF. The DNA for the CDR3 is TGTGCCAGCAGTGTTGGGGGAGGGAACTACGAGCAGTACTTC.